This TCR beta chain stems from a study of molecular identifiers for immune sequencing clone quantification. Concerning this clonotype itself: Its matching antigen is unknown. A much larger clone is a single base away; this may be a read error.

TCRdb reprocessed the PCR reads via MiXCR and lists one record per CDR3 protein. The sample includes 400,000 to 600,000 distinct CDR3 sequences, around 21% seen only once; the top ten take 0.84%. The study, taken as a whole, reports: Under 1% of molecules in naive cells, but over 98% of effector molecules, belonged to clones above 20 RNA copies.

Construction of naive CD8 libraries employed roughly 18,000 to 1,000,000 sorted cells together with 10%, 30% or 50% RNA. Sorting was used to obtain naive CD8 T cells (CD8+CD4-CCR7+CD45RA+). This sequence was found in a human donor in good health. Some libraries in this study had Jurkat cell RNA spiked in. The source material was naive CD8+ T cells from blood, with Jurkat cell RNA spiked in. The subset: FACS-sorted CD8+CD4-CCR7+CD45RA+ naive T cells.

The CDR3 nucleotides are TGTGCCATCAGTCCTGGCTCCGGGGGCACAGATACGAAGTATTTT. Translated: CAISPGSGGTDTKYF. The chain combines TRBV10-3 with TRBJ2-3; D possibly matches TRBD1 or TRBD2 (6 bases each). CDR1 is ENHRY and CDR2 is SYGVKD in the germline V gene. CDR3 length: 15 amino acids.